This TCR beta chain was observed in a study of post-analysis software for immune sequencing data. About the research overall: Patients had relapsing-remitting, secondary progressive or progressive-relapsing multiple sclerosis; some lacked subtype.

This clonotype appeared many times. Its target is not known. The CDR3 contains 14 residues. Trimming shortened V by 7 bases and J by 8 bases, and 20 bases separated the two germline ends. Per germline, CDR1 SQVTM and CDR2 ANQGSEA. Prepared libraries of TCR beta cDNA carried unique molecular identifiers. Starting from approximately 1 to 10 million T cells, the study yielded about half a million cDNA molecules. TCRdb reprocessed the PCR reads with MiXCR, giving one entry per CDR3 protein. The sample carries roughly 730,000 distinct CDR3 sequences, approximately 30% recorded once. Study conclusions and caveats: Normalized Chao1 diversity was significantly lower in multiple sclerosis patients than in controls. Under the F measure, samples that were prepared in one batch clustered strongly together. About five TRBV segments (TRBV5-6, TRBV5-1 and TRBV20-1 among them) occurred more frequently in patients than in controls.

V usage is TRBV29-1 and J usage is TRBJ1-4; no clear D gene. The sequenced sample was blood. The TCR comes from a girl between 5 and 17 years old with multiple sclerosis. The CDR3 DNA reads as TGCAGCGCTCTTGCCCGAGGGCTTGGGGAAAAACTGTTTTTT. Its translation: CSALARGLGEKLFF.